This TCR beta chain was sequenced for a study of PD-1 blockade in mismatch repair-deficient tumors. Study details: Patients had approximately 11 mismatch repair-deficient cancer types and were previously treated and progressing. Findings and limits, study-wide: Tumor-resident clones, often undetectable pretreatment in blood, expanded then contracted after pembrolizumab.

V lost 6 bases, J lost 8 bases, and 7 bases lay in between. The CDR3 loop spans 11 amino acids. The germline gives CDR1 MDHEN, CDR2 SYDVKM. A remark on this clone: The antigen is not known.

Clones were sequenced by immunoSEQ multiplex PCR, and TCRdb holds only the in-frame ones, with some missing. The sample lists under 50,000 clones, roughly 83% seen once, with around 0.98% in the top ten. PCR or immunohistochemistry showed mismatch repair deficiency in every enrolled patient. The TCR-sequenced patients were a few responders to pembrolizumab. The chain combines TRBV28 with TRBJ2-2; D remains ambiguous. Material: PBMCs, obtained approximately 41 weeks after starting pembrolizumab. The receptor comes from an adult with mismatch repair-deficient cancer. CDR3 in amino acids: CASSFPGELFF. The DNA of the CDR3 is TGTGCCAGCAGCTTTCCGGGGGAGCTGTTTTTT. The entire variable domain, with the rest obtained from reference TRBV28 and TRBJ2-2, is as follows: DVKVTQSSRYLVKRTGEKVFLECVQDMDHENMFWYRQDPGLGLRLIYFSYDVKMKEKGDIPEGYSVSREKKERFSLILESASTNQTSMYLCASSFPGELFFGEGSRLTVL.